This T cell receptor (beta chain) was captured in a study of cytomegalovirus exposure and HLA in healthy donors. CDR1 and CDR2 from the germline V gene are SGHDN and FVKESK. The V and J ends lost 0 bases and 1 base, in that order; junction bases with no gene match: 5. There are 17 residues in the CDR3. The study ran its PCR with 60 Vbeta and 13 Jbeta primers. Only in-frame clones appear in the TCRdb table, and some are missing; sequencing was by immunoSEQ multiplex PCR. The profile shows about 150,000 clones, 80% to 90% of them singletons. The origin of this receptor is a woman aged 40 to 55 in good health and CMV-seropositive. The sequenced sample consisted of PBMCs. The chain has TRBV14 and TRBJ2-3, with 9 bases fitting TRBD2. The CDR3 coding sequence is TGTGCCAGCAGCCAAGAAGGTCGACTAGCGGGCACAGATACGCAGTATTTT. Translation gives CASSQEGRLAGTDTQYF.